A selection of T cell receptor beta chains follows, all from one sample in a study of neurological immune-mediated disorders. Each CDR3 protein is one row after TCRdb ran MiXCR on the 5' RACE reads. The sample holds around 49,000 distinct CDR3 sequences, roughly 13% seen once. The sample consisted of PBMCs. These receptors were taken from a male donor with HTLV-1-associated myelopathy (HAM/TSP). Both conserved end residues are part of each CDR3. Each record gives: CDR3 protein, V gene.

CSARDPGAPLSYGYTF,TRBV20-1
CASSPGQGNPNQPQHF,TRBV5-1
CASSSPGHRYEQYF,TRBV7-9
CASSLGQGVVQPQHF,TRBV5-6
CASTPGELFF,TRBV7-9
CASGTAPREEKLFF,TRBV12-3/TRBV12-4
CASSLDQETQYF,TRBV5-1
CASSPTSYEQYF,TRBV6-2/TRBV6-3
CASSTRTSGTWGELFF,TRBV4-1
CASSLHAGQGREGYTF,TRBV7-3
CASSPPGNWAFF,TRBV3-1